This T cell receptor (beta chain) comes out of a study of cytomegalovirus exposure and HLA in healthy donors. 13 Jbeta primers and 60 Vbeta primers were used for the PCR. Assay used: immunoSEQ multiplex PCR; TCRdb lists only in-frame clones, some missing. Seen here are fewer than 200,000 clones, 82% observed once, and the top ten hold approximately 1.5%. CDR3 length equals 13 residues. V dropped 0 bases and J dropped 6 bases, with 10 bases sitting between them. CDR1 and CDR2 (germline): SGHRS, YFSETQ. The source of this sequence is a male donor in good health and CMV-seronegative. This chain connects TRBV5-1 to TRBJ2-7; TRBD1 is a possible D gene (6 bases). Source material: PBMCs. CDR3 amino acids: CASSLGQGLEQYF. In nucleotides, the CDR3 is TGCGCCAGCAGCTTGGGGCAGGGGCTCGAGCAGTACTTC.